The next 32 T cell receptor beta chains were all read from a single sample in a study of technical replicates of blood from several donors (dated by TCRdb to about 2017). The protocol used for the library was the immunoSEQ multiplex PCR assay. Here the immuneACCESS table is served through TCRdb, limited to in-frame sequences with V and J called. Missing clones are a known gap in these copies; in checked studies unresolved V genes cover under half, and the rest lacks a known reason. The sample table holds about 12,000 clones, of which 85% to 95% were seen once. The ten largest make up about 8.5% of the sample. Sequenced: PBMCs. These receptors came from a human donor in good health.

The chain recombines TRBV6-1 with TRBJ2-5, with D maybe TRBD1 (6 bases). This CDR3 is built from 15 residues. Deletions cut 5 bases from V and 5 bases from J, with 18 bases between. From germline, CDR1 is MNHNS and CDR2 SASEGT. Here the CDR3 DNA reads TGTGCCAGCAGTCTAAACAAGGGGGTTCGGGAGACCCAGTACTTC. Translating gives CASSLNKGVRETQYF.

The chain carries TRBV18 and TRBJ2-7, with TRBD1 identical over 7 bases. Germline CDR1 KGHSH, CDR2 LQKENI. The CDR3 loop spans 14 amino acids. With V trimmed by 0 bases and J by 1 base, 0 bases remained unmatched. CDR3 protein: CASSPPGQSYEQYF. The CDR3 bases are TGTGCCAGCTCACCACCGGGACAGTCCTACGAGCAGTACTTC.

The chain recombines TRBV5-6 with TRBJ2-7; 7 nucleotides agree with TRBD1. The V gene's germline CDR1 is SGHDT and CDR2 YYEEEE. V was pared by 0 bases and J by 0 bases, with 9 bases of the junction left unmatched. There are 17 residues in the CDR3. CDR3 in DNA: TGTGCCAGCAGCTTGGGAGGGACAGTGCCTAGCTCCTACGAGCAGTACTTC. It encodes CASSLGGTVPSSYEQYF.

The chain joins TRBV27 to TRBJ2-2; D is perhaps TRBD2 (6 bases). This CDR3 is 16 amino acids long. Germline lookup yields CDR1 MNHEY and CDR2 SMNVEV (reference sequence). V shed 5 bases and J shed 0 bases, with 13 bases lying between them. The CDR3 DNA follows: TGTGCCAGCAGTCACCTAGCGTTCGCGAACACCGGGGAGCTGTTTTTT. Encoded protein: CASSHLAFANTGELFF.

This chain connects TRBV28 to TRBJ2-3, with 9 bases identical to TRBD2. The CDR3 runs 15 residues. CDR1 MDHEN and CDR2 SYDVKM come from the germline V gene. With V trimmed by 9 bases and J by 3 bases, 10 bases remained unmatched. The CDR3 DNA sequence: TGTGCCAGTCCCCCAGCGGGAGGCGGGACAGATACGCAGTATTTT. Its translation is CASPPAGGGTDTQYF. Full variable domain (rest looked up from reference TRBV28 and TRBJ2-3): DVKVTQSSRYLVKRTGEKVFLECVQDMDHENMFWYRQDPGLGLRLIYFSYDVKMKEKGDIPEGYSVSREKKERFSLILESASTNQTSMYLCASPPAGGGTDTQYFGPGTRLTVL.

The chain couples TRBV11-2 to TRBJ1-1; 8 nucleotides align to TRBD1. CDR1 SGHAT and CDR2 FQNNGV come from the germline V gene. With 1 base clipped from V and 1 base from J, the junction kept 2 bases outside the gene matches. This CDR3 region has 15 residues. CDR3 nucleotide sequence: TGTGCCAGCAGCTTAGTTACAGGGGGGAACACTGAAGCTTTCTTT. Translating gives CASSLVTGGNTEAFF.

CDR3 protein: CASKTSGINEQFF. As DNA, the CDR3 is TGTGCCAGCAAGACTAGCGGGATTAATGAGCAGTTCTTC. V gene TRBV11-2 combines with J gene TRBJ2-1; 11 bases align to TRBD2. Germline V lookup: CDR1 SGHAT, CDR2 FQNNGV. V was clipped by 7 bases and J by 7 bases; unmatched bases: 3. This CDR3 comprises 13 residues. Full variable domain (missing parts from reference TRBV11-2 and TRBJ2-1): EAGVAQSPRYKIIEKRQSVAFWCNPISGHATLYWYQQILGQGPKLLIQFQNNGVVDDSQLPKDRFSAERLKGVDSTLKIQPAKLEDSAVYLCASKTSGINEQFFGPGTRLTVL.

This clone has a single count. This rearrangement joins TRBV7-9 to TRBJ1-2; D remains ambiguous. CDR1 and CDR2 (germline): SEHNR, FQNEAQ (reference sequence). V lost 4 bases to trimming and J lost 6 bases, with 9 bases between them. The CDR3 consists of 12 residues. In nucleotides, the CDR3 is TGTGCCAGCAGCTCGCCGCGGGATGGCTACACCTTC. Protein sequence: CASSSPRDGYTF.

The chain recombines TRBV5-1 with TRBJ1-1; 7 bases align to TRBD1. Looked up from germline, CDR1 is SGHRS and CDR2 is YFSETQ. The CDR3 is 13 amino acids. The V and J ends lost 2 bases and 3 bases, in that order; junction bases with no gene match: 1. The CDR3 DNA is TGCGCCAGCAGCTTTCAGGGGGACACTGAAGCTTTCTTT. Translating gives CASSFQGDTEAFF.

This chain connects TRBV6-1 to TRBJ2-7, with D perhaps matching TRBD1 (6 bases). Germline CDR1 MNHNS, CDR2 SASEGT. The ends were cut back, 3 bases at V and 0 bases at J, with 12 bases in the middle. The CDR3 is 15 amino acids. The CDR3 DNA reads as TGTGCCAGCAGTGACTTCGGACAGTCCTCCTACGAGCAGTACTTC. Translating it yields CASSDFGQSSYEQYF.

The chain is built from TRBV19 and TRBJ1-1; D perhaps matches TRBD1 (5 bases). The germline V and J ends were trimmed by 4 bases and 0 bases, with 12 bases remaining between them. Germline assignment: CDR1 LNHDA and CDR2 SQIVND (reference sequence). The CDR3 loop spans 15 amino acids. As DNA, the CDR3 is TGTGCCAGTAGTAAGGACGGGACTATGAACACTGAAGCTTTCTTT. Encoded protein: CASSKDGTMNTEAFF. Looking up the rest from reference TRBV19 and TRBJ1-1 gives the full variable domain: DGGITQSPKYLFRKEGQNVTLSCEQNLNHDAMYWYRQDPGQGLRLIYYSQIVNDFQKGDIAEGYSVSREKKESFPLTVTSAQKNPTAFYLCASSKDGTMNTEAFFGQGTRLTVV.

This chain joins TRBV28 and TRBJ1-2; 12 bases agree with TRBD1. The CDR3 has 14 amino acids. In germline, CDR1 is MDHEN, CDR2 SYDVKM. The V and J ends lost 7 bases and 4 bases, in that order; junction bases with no gene match: 4. CDR3 sequence: CASTKGQGAYGYTF. The CDR3 DNA reads TGTGCCAGCACCAAGGGACAGGGGGCCTATGGCTACACCTTC.

CDR3 DNA sequence: TGTGCCAGCAGCTTAGTACGGATCTCGCGGGATCAGCCCCAGCATTTT. Translating it yields CASSLVRISRDQPQHF. This rearrangement joins TRBV7-8 to TRBJ1-5, with unresolved D. From germline, CDR1 is SGHVS and CDR2 FQNEAQ. Trimming removed 1 base from V and 5 bases from J, with 15 bases in between. CDR3 size: 16 residues.

The J gene is TRBJ1-2, the V gene TRBV13; 10 bases line up with TRBD1. Germline CDR1 PRHDT, CDR2 FYEKMQ (reference sequence). V lost 5 bases to trimming and J lost 8 bases; unmatched junction nucleotides: 2. The CDR3 runs 12 residues. The CDR3: CASSGTGEGYTF. In DNA, the CDR3 is TGTGCCAGCAGCGGGACAGGGGAAGGCTACACCTTC.

The chain has TRBV7-6 and TRBJ2-3; a weak D match, TRBD2 (6 bases). This CDR3 region has 15 residues. Between the trimmed V and J ends, which lost 5 bases and 1 base, there was a span of 13 bases. In germline, CDR1 is SGHVS, CDR2 FNYEAQ. The DNA of the CDR3 is TGTGCCAGCAGCGGAGCGGGTCGCGGCACAGATACGCAGTATTTT. This sequence encodes CASSGAGRGTDTQYF. Combining the CDR3 with reference TRBV7-6 and TRBJ2-3 gives the whole variable domain GAGVSQSPRYKVTKRGQDVALRCDPISGHVSLYWYRQALGQGPEFLTYFNYEAQQDKSGLPNDRFSAERPEGSISTLTIQRTEQRDSAMYRCASSGAGRGTDTQYFGPGTRLTVL.

V is TRBV9 and J is TRBJ2-5; D perhaps matches TRBD2 (5 bases). The length of the CDR3 is 15 residues. Trimming took off 2 bases at V and 2 bases at J, with 13 bases between the two ends. The germline V gene encodes CDR1 SGDLS and CDR2 YYNGEE. CDR3 protein: CASSVRGLFQETQYF. The CDR3 region has the DNA TGTGCCAGCAGCGTTCGCGGACTTTTTCAAGAGACCCAGTACTTC.

The chain combines TRBV6-5 with TRBJ1-1; D not resolved. Germline lookup yields CDR1 MNHEY and CDR2 SVGAGI. The length of the CDR3 is 14 residues. V was shortened by 0 bases and J by 0 bases, with 5 bases between the two germline ends. The CDR3 here is CASSYSEVNTEAFF. The CDR3 DNA reads as TGTGCCAGCAGTTACTCAGAGGTGAACACTGAAGCTTTCTTT.

CDR3 coding DNA: TGTGCCAGCAGCTTGACTTCTGGAAACACCATATATTTT. Residues: CASSLTSGNTIYF. This chain uses TRBV11-3 with TRBJ1-3; D gene uncertain. The CDR3 is 13 amino acids. Trimming stripped 3 bases from V and 1 base from J, with 4 bases between. CDR1 is SGHNT and CDR2 is YENEEA in the germline V gene.

The chain joins TRBV6-1 to TRBJ2-2; 10 nucleotides align to TRBD2. Germline CDR1 is MNHNS and CDR2 is SASEGT. Unmatched junction bases numbered 2, after V lost 1 base and J lost 6 bases. The CDR3 has 15 amino acids. CDR3 in amino acids: CASSEGSGRAGELFF. The CDR3 DNA is TGTGCCAGCAGTGAAGGAAGCGGGAGGGCCGGGGAGCTGTTTTTT.

This chain connects TRBV15 to TRBJ1-5; TRBD1 matches at 7 bases. This CDR3 has 21 amino acids. Per germline, CDR1 LNHNV and CDR2 YYDKDF (reference sequence). Trimming at V came to 1 base and at J to 4 bases, leaving 22 bases not matched to a gene. The CDR3 reads CATSRAWGDRVLTRRNQPQHF. CDR3 sequence (DNA): TGTGCCACCAGCAGAGCTTGGGGAGACAGGGTGTTGACTAGGCGTAATCAGCCCCAGCATTTT.

The V and J genes are TRBV4-1 and TRBJ2-5, with 8 bases lining up with TRBD2. J was trimmed by 5 bases and V by 3 bases; bases with no gene match: 5. The CDR3 consists of 14 residues. Germline values: CDR1 MGHRA, CDR2 YSYEKL. The CDR3 protein is CASSQHGRGETQYF. The CDR3 DNA sequence: TGCGCCAGCAGCCAGCACGGGAGGGGGGAGACCCAGTACTTC.

V usage is TRBV10-3 and J usage is TRBJ2-2; 8 bases match TRBD1. Germline V gene data show CDR1 as ENHRY and CDR2 as SYGVKD. Trimming removed 8 bases from V and 1 base from J; junction bases left unmatched: 3. The CDR3 is 14 residues long. CDR3 sequence reads: CAISGTGNTGELFF. CDR3 bases: TGTGCCATCTCCGGGACAGGGAACACCGGGGAGCTGTTTTTT.

The chain has TRBV11-3 and TRBJ1-5; 7 bases match TRBD1. CDR1 and CDR2 from the germline V gene are SGHNT and YENEEA. Germline trimming cut 5 bases from V and 6 bases from J; bases unmatched to any gene: 10. The CDR3 consists of 15 residues. CDR3 bases: TGTGCCAGCAGCCACCGACAGGGAACGGCTCAGCCCCAGCATTTT. Amino acids: CASSHRQGTAQPQHF.

The V call is TRBV5-1, the J call TRBJ2-7; TRBD1 agrees at 7 bases. Germline loops: CDR1 SGHRS, CDR2 YFSETQ. J was trimmed by 2 bases and V by 4 bases; bases with no gene match: 6. CDR3 size: 14 residues. Written as DNA, the CDR3 is TGCGCCAGCAGCGTCGGGACAGAGACCTACGAGCAGTACTTC. This translates into CASSVGTETYEQYF. The full variable domain, in which reference TRBV5-1 and TRBJ2-7 provide the parts outside the CDR3, is KAGVTQTPRYLIKTRGQQVTLSCSPISGHRSVSWYQQTPGQGLQFLFEYFSETQRNKGNFPGRFSGRQFSNSRSEMNVSTLELGDSALYLCASSVGTETYEQYFGPGTRLTVT.

The chain combines TRBV5-1 with TRBJ2-2, with 7 bases matching TRBD2. The germline gives CDR1 SGHRS, CDR2 YFSETQ. This CDR3 is built from 17 residues. The junction had 15 bases not matched to a gene; V was cut back by 4 bases and J by 6 bases. CDR3 sequence (DNA): TGCGCCAGCAGCCCTCGTTTTCCAGCGGGGACTCCCGGGGAGCTGTTTTTT. Translating it yields CASSPRFPAGTPGELFF.

CDR3 sequence (DNA): TGCGCCAGCAGTGAACGGGCAAGTAGCGGGTCCTACAATGAGCAGTTCTTC. Protein sequence: CASSERASSGSYNEQFF. The chain uses TRBV10-2 and TRBJ2-1, with TRBD2 matching over 7 bases. J was trimmed by 1 base and V by 3 bases; bases with no gene match: 9. Germline CDR1 reads WSHSY; CDR2 reads SAAADI. The CDR3 loop spans 17 amino acids.

The chain links TRBV19 to TRBJ1-5; TRBD1 matches at 7 bases. CDR1 and CDR2 from the germline V gene are LNHDA and SQIVND (reference sequence). The CDR3 totals 13 residues. Losses at the gene ends were 10 bases for V and 7 bases for J; bases not matched to a gene: 10. This CDR3 reads CATGIGGRQPQHF. Written as DNA, the CDR3 is TGTGCCACCGGAATAGGGGGCCGCCAGCCCCAGCATTTT.

The chain carries TRBV5-4 and TRBJ2-2; 9 bases align to TRBD1. Germline assignment: CDR1 SGHNT and CDR2 YYREEE (reference sequence). Unmatched junction bases numbered 7, after V lost 3 bases and J lost 1 base. The CDR3 totals 17 residues. CDR3 in amino acids: CASSSPRDRENTGELFF. The CDR3 region has the DNA TGTGCCAGCAGCTCCCCCCGGGACAGGGAGAACACCGGGGAGCTGTTTTTT.

This clone appeared once. The chain carries TRBV28 and TRBJ1-2; no clear D. Germline V gene data show CDR1 as MDHEN and CDR2 as SYDVKM. Between the trimmed V and J ends, which lost 5 bases and 0 bases, there was a span of 4 bases. The CDR3 is 12 residues long. The CDR3 DNA sequence: TGTGCCAGCAGTGCGGCTAACTATGGCTACACCTTC. It encodes CASSAANYGYTF.

V gene TRBV7-8 combines with J gene TRBJ2-7; 8 bases fit TRBD1. The CDR3 loop spans 15 amino acids. The germline V gene has CDR1 SGHVS and CDR2 FQNEAQ. The junction had 10 bases not matched to a gene; V was cut back by 6 bases and J by 3 bases. The CDR3 here is CASRVGQGEFYEQYF. The DNA for the CDR3 is TGTGCCAGCAGAGTCGGACAGGGAGAATTCTACGAGCAGTACTTC.

The V and J genes are TRBV27 and TRBJ2-1; tentative D call: TRBD2 (6 bases). V was trimmed by 6 bases and J by 6 bases, leaving 12 bases between them. The germline CDR1 and CDR2 sequences are MNHEY and SMNVEV (reference sequence). The CDR3 spans 13 residues. The CDR3 sequence: CASSPSGVNEQFF. The CDR3 DNA sequence: TGTGCCAGCAGCCCTTCGGGGGTCAATGAGCAGTTCTTC.

The chain has TRBV7-2 and TRBJ1-5, with D perhaps matching TRBD1 (5 bases). The CDR3 consists of 15 residues. Trimming took off 3 bases at V and 2 bases at J, with 11 bases between the two ends. CDR1 and CDR2 from the germline V gene are SGHTA and FQGNSA. The CDR3 region is CASSFKGMGNQPQHF. The CDR3 DNA follows: TGTGCCAGCAGCTTTAAGGGGATGGGCAATCAGCCCCAGCATTTT.